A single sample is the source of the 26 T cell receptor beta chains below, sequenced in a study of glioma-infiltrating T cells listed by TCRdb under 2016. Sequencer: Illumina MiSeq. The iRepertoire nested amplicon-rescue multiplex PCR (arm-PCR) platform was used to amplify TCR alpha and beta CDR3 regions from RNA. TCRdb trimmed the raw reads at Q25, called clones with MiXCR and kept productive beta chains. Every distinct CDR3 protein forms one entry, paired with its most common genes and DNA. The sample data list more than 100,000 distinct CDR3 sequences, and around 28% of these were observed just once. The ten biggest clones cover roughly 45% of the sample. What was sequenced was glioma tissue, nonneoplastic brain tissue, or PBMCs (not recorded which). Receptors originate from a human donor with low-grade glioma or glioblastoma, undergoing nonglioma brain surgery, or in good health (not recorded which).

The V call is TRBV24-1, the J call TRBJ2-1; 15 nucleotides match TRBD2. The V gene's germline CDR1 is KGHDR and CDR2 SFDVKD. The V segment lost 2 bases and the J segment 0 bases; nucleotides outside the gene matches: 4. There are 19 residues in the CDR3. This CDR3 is CATSDSGTSGGSSYNEQFF. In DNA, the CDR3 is TGTGCCACCAGTGATTCCGGGACTAGCGGGGGGAGCTCCTACAATGAGCAGTTCTTC.

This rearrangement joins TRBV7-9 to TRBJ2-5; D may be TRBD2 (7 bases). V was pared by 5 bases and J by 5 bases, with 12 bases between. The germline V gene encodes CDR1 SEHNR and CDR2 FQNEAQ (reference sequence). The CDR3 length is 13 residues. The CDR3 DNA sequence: TGTGCCAGCAGCCGCGGGGGCGCCGAGACCCAGTACTTC. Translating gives CASSRGGAETQYF.

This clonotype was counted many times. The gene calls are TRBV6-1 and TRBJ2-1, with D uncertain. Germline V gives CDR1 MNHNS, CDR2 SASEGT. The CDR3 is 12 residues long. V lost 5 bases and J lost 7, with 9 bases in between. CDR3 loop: CASSYLGNEQFF. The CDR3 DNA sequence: TGTGCCAGCAGTTATCTGGGGAATGAGCAGTTCTTC.

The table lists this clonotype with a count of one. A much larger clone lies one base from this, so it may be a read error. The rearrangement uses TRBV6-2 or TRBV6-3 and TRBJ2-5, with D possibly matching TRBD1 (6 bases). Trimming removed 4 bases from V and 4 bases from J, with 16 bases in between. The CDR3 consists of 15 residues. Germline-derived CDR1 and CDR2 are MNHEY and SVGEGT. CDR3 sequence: CASSWQGPHTETQYF. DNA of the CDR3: TGTGCCAGCAGTTGGCAGGGGCCCCATACAGAGACCCAGTACTTC.

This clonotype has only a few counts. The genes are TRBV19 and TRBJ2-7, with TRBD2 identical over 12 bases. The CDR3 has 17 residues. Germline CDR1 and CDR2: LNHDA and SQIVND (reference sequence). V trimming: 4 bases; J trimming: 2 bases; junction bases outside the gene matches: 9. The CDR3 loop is CASSNPGTSGSTYEQYF. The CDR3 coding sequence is TGTGCCAGTAGTAACCCCGGGACTAGCGGGTCAACCTACGAGCAGTACTTC.

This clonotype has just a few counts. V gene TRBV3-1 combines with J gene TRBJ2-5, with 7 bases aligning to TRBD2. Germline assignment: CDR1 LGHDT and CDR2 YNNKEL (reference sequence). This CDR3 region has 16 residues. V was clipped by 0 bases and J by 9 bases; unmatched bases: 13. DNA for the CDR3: TGTGCCAGCAGCCAAGACTTCAAGCGGGGTCCCGGGGCCCAGTACTTC. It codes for CASSQDFKRGPGAQYF.

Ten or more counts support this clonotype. The CDR3 coding sequence is TGTGCCAGCGCCTCATCGGGACTACTATCCTACGAGCAGTACTTC. Translated: CASASSGLLSYEQYF. This rearrangement joins TRBV7-2 to TRBJ2-7; 7 bases agree with TRBD2. CDR1 and CDR2 (germline): SGHTA, FQGNSA. Trimming removed 8 bases from V and 1 base from J; junction bases left unmatched: 11. The CDR3 totals 15 residues.

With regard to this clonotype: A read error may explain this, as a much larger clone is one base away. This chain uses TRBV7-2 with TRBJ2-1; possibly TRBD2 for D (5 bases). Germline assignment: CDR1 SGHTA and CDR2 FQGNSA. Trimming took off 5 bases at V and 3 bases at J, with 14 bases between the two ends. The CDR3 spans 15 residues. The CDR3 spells CASSPTRESYNEQFF. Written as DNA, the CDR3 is TGTGCCAGCAGCCCGACCCGGGAAAGCTACAATGAGCAGTTCTTC.

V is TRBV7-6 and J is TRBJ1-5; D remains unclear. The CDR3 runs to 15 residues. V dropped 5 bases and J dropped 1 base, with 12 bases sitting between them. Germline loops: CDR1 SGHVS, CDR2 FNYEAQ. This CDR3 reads CASSLLAGSNQPQHF. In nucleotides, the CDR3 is TGTGCCAGCAGCCTCCTGGCGGGAAGCAATCAGCCCCAGCATTTT.

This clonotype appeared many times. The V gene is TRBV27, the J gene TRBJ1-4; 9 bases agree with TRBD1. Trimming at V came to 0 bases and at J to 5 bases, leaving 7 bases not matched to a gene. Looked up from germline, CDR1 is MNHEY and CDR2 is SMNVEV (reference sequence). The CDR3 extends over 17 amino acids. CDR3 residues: CASSLSGTGLLNEKLFF. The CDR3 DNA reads TGTGCCAGCAGTTTATCTGGGACAGGGCTCTTAAATGAAAAACTGTTTTTT.

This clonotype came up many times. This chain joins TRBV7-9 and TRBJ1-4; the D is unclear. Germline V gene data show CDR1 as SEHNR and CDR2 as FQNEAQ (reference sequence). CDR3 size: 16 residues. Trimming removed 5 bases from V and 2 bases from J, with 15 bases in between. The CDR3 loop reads CASSPWESGTNEKLFF. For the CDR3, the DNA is TGTGCCAGCAGCCCGTGGGAAAGTGGGACTAATGAAAAACTGTTTTTT.

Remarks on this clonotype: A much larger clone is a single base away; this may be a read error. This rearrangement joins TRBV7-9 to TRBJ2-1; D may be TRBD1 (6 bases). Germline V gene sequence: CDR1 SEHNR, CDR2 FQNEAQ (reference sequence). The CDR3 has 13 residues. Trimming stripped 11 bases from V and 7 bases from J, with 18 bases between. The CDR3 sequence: CAGRLGARNEQFF. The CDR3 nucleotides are TGTGCCGGAAGACTGGGGGCTCGGAATGAGCAGTTCTTC. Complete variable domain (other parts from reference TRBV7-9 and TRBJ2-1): DTGVSQNPRHKITKRGQNVTFRCDPISEHNRLYWYRQTLGQGPEFLTYFQNEAQLEKSRLLSDRFSAERPKGSFSTLEIQRTEQGDSAMYLCAGRLGARNEQFFGPGTRLTVL.

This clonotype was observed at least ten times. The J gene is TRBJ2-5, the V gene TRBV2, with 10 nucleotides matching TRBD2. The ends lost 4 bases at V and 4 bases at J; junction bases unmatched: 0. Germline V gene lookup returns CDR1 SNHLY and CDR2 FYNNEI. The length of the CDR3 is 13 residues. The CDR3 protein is CASSGLAGETQYF. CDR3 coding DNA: TGTGCCAGCAGTGGACTAGCGGGAGAGACCCAGTACTTC.

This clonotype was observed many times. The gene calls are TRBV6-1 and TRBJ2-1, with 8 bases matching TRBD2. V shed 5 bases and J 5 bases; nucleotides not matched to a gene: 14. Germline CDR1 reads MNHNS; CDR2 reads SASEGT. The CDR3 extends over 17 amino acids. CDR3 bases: TGTGCCAGCAGTTCCACCTGGGCCAGCGGGGGAGACAATGAGCAGTTCTTC. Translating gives CASSSTWASGGDNEQFF.

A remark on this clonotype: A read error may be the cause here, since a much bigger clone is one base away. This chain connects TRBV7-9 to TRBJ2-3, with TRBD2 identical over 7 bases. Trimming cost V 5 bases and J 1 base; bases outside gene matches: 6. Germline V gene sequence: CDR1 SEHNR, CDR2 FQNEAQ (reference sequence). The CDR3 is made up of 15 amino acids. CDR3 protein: CASSLQRGGTDTQYF. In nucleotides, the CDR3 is TGTGCCAGCAGCCTTCAGCGGGGAGGCACAGATACGCAGTATTTT.

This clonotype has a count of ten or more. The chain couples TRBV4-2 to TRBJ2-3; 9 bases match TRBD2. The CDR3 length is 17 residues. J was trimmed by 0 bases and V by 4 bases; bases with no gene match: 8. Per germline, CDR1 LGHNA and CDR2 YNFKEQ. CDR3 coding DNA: TGTGCCAGCAGCCCACGGACTAGCGAGGGCAGCACAGATACGCAGTATTTT. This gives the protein CASSPRTSEGSTDTQYF.

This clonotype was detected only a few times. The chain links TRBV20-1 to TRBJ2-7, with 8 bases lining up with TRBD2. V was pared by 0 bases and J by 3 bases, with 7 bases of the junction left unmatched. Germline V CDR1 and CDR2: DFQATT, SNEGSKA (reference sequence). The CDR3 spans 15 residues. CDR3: CSARDRAGGRYEQYF. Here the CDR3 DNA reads TGCAGTGCTAGAGATAGGGCGGGGGGCCGCTACGAGCAGTACTTC.

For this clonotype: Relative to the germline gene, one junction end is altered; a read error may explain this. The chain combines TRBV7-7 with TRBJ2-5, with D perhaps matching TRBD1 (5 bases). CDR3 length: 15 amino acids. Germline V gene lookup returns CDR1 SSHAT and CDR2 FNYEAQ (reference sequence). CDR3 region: CASSLIDSQQETQYF. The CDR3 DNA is TGTGCTAGCAGCTTAATAGACAGCCAACAAGAGACCCAGTACTTC.

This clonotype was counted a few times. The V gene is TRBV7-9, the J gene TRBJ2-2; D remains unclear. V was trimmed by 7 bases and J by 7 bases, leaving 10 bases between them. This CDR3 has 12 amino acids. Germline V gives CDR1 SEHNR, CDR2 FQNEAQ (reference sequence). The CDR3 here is CASNLQFGELFF. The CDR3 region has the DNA TGTGCCAGCAACCTACAGTTCGGGGAGCTGTTTTTT.

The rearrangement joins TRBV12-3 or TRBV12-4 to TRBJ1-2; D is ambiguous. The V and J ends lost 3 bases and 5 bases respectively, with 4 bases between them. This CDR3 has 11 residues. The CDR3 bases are TGTGCCAGCAGTTTGGGTTATGGCTACACCTTC. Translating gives CASSLGYGYTF.

As DNA, the CDR3 is TGCAGCGTCGTTGGGTGGTTTAGGGGAAGAACAAACATTCAGTACTTC. Protein sequence: CSVVGWFRGRTNIQYF. The chain combines TRBV29-1 with TRBJ2-4; perhaps TRBD1 as D (5 bases). V was trimmed by 6 bases and J by 6 bases, leaving 24 bases between them. Germline V CDR1 and CDR2: SQVTM, ANQGSEA. This CDR3 is built from 16 residues.

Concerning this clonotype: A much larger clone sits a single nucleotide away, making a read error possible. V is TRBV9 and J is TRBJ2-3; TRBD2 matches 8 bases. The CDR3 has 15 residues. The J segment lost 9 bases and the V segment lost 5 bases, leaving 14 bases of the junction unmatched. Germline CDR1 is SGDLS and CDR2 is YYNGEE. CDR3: CASSPSGLVEGTQYF. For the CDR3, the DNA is TGTGCCAGCAGTCCATCGGGACTAGTAGAAGGCACGCAGTATTTT.

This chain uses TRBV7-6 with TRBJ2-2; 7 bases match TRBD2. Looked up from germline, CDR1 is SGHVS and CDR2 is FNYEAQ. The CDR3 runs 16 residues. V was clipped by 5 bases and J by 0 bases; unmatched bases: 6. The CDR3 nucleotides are TGTGCCAGCAGCCCCCTTGGGGGGGCGAACACCGGGGAGCTGTTTTTT. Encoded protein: CASSPLGGANTGELFF.

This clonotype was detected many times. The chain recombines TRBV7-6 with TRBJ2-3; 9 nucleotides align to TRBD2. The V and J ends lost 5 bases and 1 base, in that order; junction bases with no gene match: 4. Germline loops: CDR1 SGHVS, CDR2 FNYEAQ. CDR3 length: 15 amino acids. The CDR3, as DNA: TGTGCCAGCAGCATTCAGCGGGGGGGCACAGATACGCAGTATTTT. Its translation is CASSIQRGGTDTQYF.

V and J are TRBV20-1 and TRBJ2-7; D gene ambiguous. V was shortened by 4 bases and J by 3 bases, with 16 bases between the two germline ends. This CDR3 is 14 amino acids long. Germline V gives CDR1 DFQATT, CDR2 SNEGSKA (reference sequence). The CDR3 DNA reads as TGCAGTGCTAAGAGAGGTGATCGTGGCTACGAGCAGTACTTC. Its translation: CSAKRGDRGYEQYF.

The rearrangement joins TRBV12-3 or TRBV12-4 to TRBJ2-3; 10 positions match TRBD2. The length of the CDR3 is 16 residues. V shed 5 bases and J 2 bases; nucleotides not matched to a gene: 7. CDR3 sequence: CASSRAGTSVTDTQYF. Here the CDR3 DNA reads TGTGCCAGCAGTAGAGCCGGGACTAGCGTCACAGATACGCAGTATTTT.